In this sample, the clone carrying this T cell receptor beta chain turned up a few times. This sample stems from a study of T-cell reconstitution after alpha-beta-depleted transplantation in children. Unique molecular identifiers were incorporated during preparation of the TCRbeta library. MiXCR, run by TCRdb on the PCR reads, gives a single entry per CDR3 protein. This table holds hundreds of thousands of distinct CDR3 sequences, nearly 10% found once. CDR1 and CDR2 (germline): DFQATT, SNEGSKA (reference sequence). The CDR3 contains 15 residues. Trimming took off 0 bases at V and 0 bases at J, with 12 bases between the two ends.

The chain links TRBV20-1 to TRBJ2-7; D is perhaps TRBD1 (5 bases). The TCR comes from a human donor who donated a stem cell graft to a child with SCID. This specimen consisted of PBMCs from the stem cell graft donor, obtained from the stem cell graft. This chain's CDR3 is CSAREGWTSSYEQYF. The CDR3 DNA reads TGCAGTGCTAGAGAGGGGTGGACAAGCTCCTACGAGCAGTACTTC.